This T cell receptor (beta chain) was sequenced during a study of cytomegalovirus exposure and HLA in healthy donors. Study background: An analysis done earlier identified more than 100 million unique TCR beta sequences from 150 million to 200 million T cells. Findings and limits, study-wide: The listing of 150 or so TCR beta chains classed them as cytomegalovirus-associated. In a later analysis, compared with equally common non-associated chains, HLA-associated beta chains were more expanded.

This PCR relied on a set of 60 Vbeta primers and 13 Jbeta primers. Here immunoSEQ multiplex PCR was the method, and the copy in TCRdb shows in-frame clones only, minus some. The sample has over 150,000 clones, approximately 85% seen once. For this clone: The antigen is not known.

The clonotype originates from a woman in her forties or fifties in good health and CMV-seropositive. Sample: PBMCs.

This chain's CDR3 is CASSLLGDGGFLKQYF. CDR3 nucleotides: TGTGCCAGCAGCTTGTTGGGGGACGGGGGGTTCCTTAAGCAGTACTTC. This chain joins TRBV5-6 and TRBJ2-7, with 7 bases aligning to TRBD2. Trimming took 1 base from V and 8 from J; bases not matched to a gene: 15. The germline CDR1 and CDR2 sequences are SGHDT and YYEEEE. CDR3 length equals 16 residues.